The clone carrying this TCR beta chain was detected a few times. The antigen remains undetermined. The data belong to a study of T cell repertoires in cytomegalovirus infection. Looking at the study overall: An indication of both CMV infection and matching HLA type came from public TCR beta signatures.

There are 16 residues in the CDR3. J lost 1 base, V lost 6 bases, and 12 bases had no gene match. Using its own MiXCR run on the reads, TCRdb lists one record per CDR3 protein. The table has 450,000 to 650,000 distinct CDR3 sequences, 35% to 50% seen once; the top ten hold roughly 50%. Findings of the study overall: Identification of carriers of CMV plus the relevant HLA was performed using cumulative public TCR beta family frequency.

The source of this sequence is a human donor in good health (CMV status not recorded). Some clones in this sample may be carry-over from other donors' samples. Specimen: cultured PBMCs, collected from culture after CMV antigen stimulation. The chain recombines TRBV12-3 or TRBV12-4 with TRBJ2-7; 7 bases are a match to TRBD2. CDR3 bases: TGTGCCAGCAGCTCCCCCTCTAGCGGCAAATCCTACGAGCAGTACTTC. The encoded protein is CASSSPSSGKSYEQYF.